The present entry profiles one T cell receptor beta chain with its context. CDR1 LNHNV and CDR2 YYDKDF come from the germline V gene (reference sequence). This CDR3 is 16 amino acids long. The V segment lost 0 bases and the J segment 5 bases; nucleotides outside the gene matches: 7. The data were obtained in a study of T cell changes during pregnancy in multiple sclerosis. Profiled with immunoSEQ multiplex PCR; TCRdb holds only in-frame clones, not every one. The repertoire consists of around 30,000 clones, with roughly 87% occurring once and the leading ten covering more than 7%. The chain uses TRBV15 and TRBJ2-7; 10 bases line up with TRBD2. The sample consisted of CD8+ T cells from peripheral blood mononuclear cells, taken before pregnancy. This sequence originates from a female donor with multiple sclerosis, enrolled in a pregnancy study. CDR3 nucleotides: TGTGCCACCAGCAGAGAAGTAGCGGGAGGCGTAGACGAGCAGTACTTC. This gives the protein CATSREVAGGVDEQYF. The entire variable domain, with the rest obtained from reference TRBV15 and TRBJ2-7, is as follows: DAMVIQNPRYQVTQFGKPVTLSCSQTLNHNVMYWYQQKSSQAPKLLFHYYDKDFNNEADTPDNFQSRRPNTSFCFLDIRSPGLGDTAMYLCATSREVAGGVDEQYFGPGTRLTVT.